These 8 T cell receptor beta chains share one sample of origin, sequenced in a study of CD8 T cells in Susac syndrome. An amount of RNA that ranged from about 0.45 to 1 ug was reverse transcribed with random hexamers. Using its own MiXCR run on the immunoSEQ multiplex PCR reads, TCRdb lists one record per CDR3 protein. The table lists fewer than 85,000 distinct CDR3 sequences, approximately 94% of them singletons. The sequencing sample was made of CD8+ T cells from PBMCs. These receptors were taken from a human donor with Susac syndrome.

This chain links TRBV4-1 with TRBJ1-3; possible D gene TRBD1, 5 bases. V was shortened by 1 base and J by 3 bases, with 10 bases between the two germline ends. The CDR3 covers 15 residues. The V gene's germline CDR1 is MGHRA and CDR2 YSYEKL. Written as DNA, the CDR3 is TGCGCCAGCAGCCAAGTCCAGGGTGGTGGAAACACCATATATTTT. Translating it yields CASSQVQGGGNTIYF.

The chain combines TRBV9 with TRBJ2-3; D may be TRBD1 (6 bases). CDR1 and CDR2 from the germline V gene are SGDLS and YYNGEE. This CDR3 region has 16 residues. The V and J ends lost 0 bases and 0 bases respectively, with 11 bases between them. CDR3 residues: CASSVGGTPSTDTQYF. As DNA, the CDR3 is TGTGCCAGCAGCGTAGGGGGGACACCAAGCACAGATACGCAGTATTTT.

The chain is built from TRBV11-2 and TRBJ1-5; D remains ambiguous. This CDR3 region has 13 residues. V lost 0 bases, J lost 5 bases, and 5 bases lay in between. Looked up from germline, CDR1 is SGHAT and CDR2 is FQNNGV. The CDR3 DNA sequence: TGTGCCAGCAGCTTAGAAGGGCATCAGCCCCAGCATTTT. Translating it yields CASSLEGHQPQHF.

This chain joins TRBV9 and TRBJ2-5; possibly TRBD1 or TRBD2 for D (5 bases each). This CDR3 contains 15 residues. The V end lost 0 bases, the J end lost 2 bases, and 11 bases lay between the germline ends. The germline V gene has CDR1 SGDLS and CDR2 YYNGEE. The CDR3 reads CASSVGGTPQETQYF. The DNA of the CDR3 is TGTGCCAGCAGCGTAGGGGGGACCCCTCAAGAGACCCAGTACTTC. Based on the CDR3 plus reference TRBV9 and TRBJ2-5, the full variable domain is DSGVTQTPKHLITATGQRVTLRCSPRSGDLSVYWYQQSLDQGLQFLIQYYNGEERAKGNILERFSAQQFPDLHSELNLSSLELGDSALYFCASSVGGTPQETQYFGPGTRLLVL.

This sequence joins TRBV12-3 or TRBV12-4 and TRBJ1-4, with a weak D call TRBD1 (6 bases). CDR3 length: 14 residues. The germline V and J ends were trimmed by 5 bases and 5 bases, with 12 bases remaining between them. The CDR3 region has the DNA TGTGCCAGCAGTCCCGACGGGGGCAATGAAAAACTGTTTTTT. This translates into CASSPDGGNEKLFF.

The rearrangement links TRBV20-1 to TRBJ2-7, with 9 bases lining up with TRBD1. Per the germline V gene, CDR1 is DFQATT and CDR2 is SNEGSKA (reference sequence). The CDR3 spans 13 residues. J gave up 2 bases and V 7 bases, and 6 bases lay outside the gene matches. The CDR3 sequence: CSVWDRATYEQYF. CDR3 nucleotides: TGCAGTGTTTGGGACAGGGCGACCTACGAGCAGTACTTC.

The J gene is TRBJ2-1, the V gene TRBV2; D not certain. The V end lost 4 bases, the J end lost 1 base, and 11 bases lay between the germline ends. Germline CDR1 reads SNHLY; CDR2 reads FYNNEI. The CDR3 runs 15 residues. The CDR3 coding sequence is TGTGCCAGCAGTGCAGGTCTGGGATCCTACAATGAGCAGTTCTTC. This translates into CASSAGLGSYNEQFF. Full variable domain (outside the CDR3, taken from reference TRBV2 and TRBJ2-1): EPEVTQTPSHQVTQMGQEVILRCVPISNHLYFYWYRQILGQKVEFLVSFYNNEISEKSEIFDDQFSVERPDGSNFTLKIRSTKLEDSAMYFCASSAGLGSYNEQFFGPGTRLTVL.

The chain carries TRBV9 and TRBJ2-7; either TRBD1 or TRBD2 may supply D (5 bases each). Germline V CDR1 and CDR2: SGDLS, YYNGEE. This CDR3 is built from 15 residues. The germline V and J ends were trimmed by 0 bases and 2 bases, with 12 bases remaining between them. CDR3: CASSVEGTSTYEQYF. The DNA for the CDR3 is TGTGCCAGCAGCGTAGAGGGGACGTCCACCTACGAGCAGTACTTC. The entire variable domain, with the rest obtained from reference TRBV9 and TRBJ2-7, is as follows: DSGVTQTPKHLITATGQRVTLRCSPRSGDLSVYWYQQSLDQGLQFLIQYYNGEERAKGNILERFSAQQFPDLHSELNLSSLELGDSALYFCASSVEGTSTYEQYFGPGTRLTVT.